This entry lists 25 T cell receptor beta chains sequenced from one sample in a study of cytomegalovirus exposure and HLA in healthy donors (dated by TCRdb to between 2016 and 2019). Libraries were constructed by the immunoSEQ multiplex PCR assay. A mixture of 60 forward primers for TCR Vbeta segments and 13 reverse primers for TCR Jbeta segments was used in the multiplex PCR. In TCRdb, the immuneACCESS table is reduced to in-frame sequences with V and J assigned. These tables do not hold every clone; where another copy was compared, an unresolved V gene accounts for under half, and the others remain unexplained. The sample profile shows 160,000 or so clones; approximately 81% of them were found once. Around 6.7% of the sample is in the top ten clones. The sequenced material came from PBMCs. The receptors derive from a woman aged 25 to 39 in good health and CMV-seropositive.

In this sample, this clone turned up once. The chain combines TRBV27 with TRBJ1-6; D remains unclear. The CDR3 consists of 15 residues. The ends were cut back, 3 bases at V and 5 bases at J, with 11 bases in the middle. CDR1 and CDR2 (germline): MNHEY, SMNVEV (reference sequence). The CDR3 nucleotides are TGTGCCAGCAGTTTCGCCAGGCGAAATAATTCACCCCTCCACTTT. Its translation is CASSFARRNNSPLHF.

Here the CDR3 reads CASSLRLAQRDEQFF. Here the CDR3 DNA reads TGTGCCAGTAGTCTGAGACTAGCGCAAAGGGATGAGCAGTTCTTC. V usage is TRBV19 and J usage is TRBJ2-1, with 8 bases matching TRBD2. From germline, CDR1 is LNHDA and CDR2 SQIVND (reference sequence). Unmatched junction bases numbered 11, after V lost 5 bases and J lost 8 bases. The CDR3 has 15 residues.

This chain joins TRBV30 and TRBJ2-2; no clear D gene. Germline V lookup: CDR1 GTSNPN, CDR2 SVGIG (reference sequence). CDR3 length equals 14 residues. Trimming took off 1 base at V and 0 bases at J, with 6 bases between the two ends. CDR3 in DNA: TGTGCCTGGAGTGGCAGTTCGAACACCGGGGAGCTGTTTTTT. Protein sequence: CAWSGSSNTGELFF.

The chain couples TRBV7-2 to TRBJ1-6; D not resolved. CDR1 is SGHTA, CDR2 FQGNSA, per germline. The CDR3 length is 17 residues. Trimming removed 0 bases at V and 0 bases at J, with 9 bases between. The CDR3 nucleotides read TGTGCCAGCAGCTTAGCGGGTAGGAGCTCCTATAATTCACCCCTCCACTTT. Amino acids: CASSLAGRSSYNSPLHF. Full variable domain (outside the CDR3, taken from reference TRBV7-2 and TRBJ1-6): GAGVSQSPSNKVTEKGKDVELRCDPISGHTALYWYRQSLGQGLEFLIYFQGNSAPDKSGLPSDRFSAERTGGSVSTLTIQRTQQEDSAVYLCASSLAGRSSYNSPLHFGNGTRLTVT.

This chain connects TRBV29-1 to TRBJ2-1; 7 bases fit TRBD1. This CDR3 has 12 residues. Trimming at V came to 3 bases and at J to 7 bases, leaving 3 bases not matched to a gene. Per the germline V gene, CDR1 is SQVTM and CDR2 is ANQGSEA. CDR3 protein: CSVDSGGNEQFF. In nucleotides, the CDR3 is TGCAGCGTTGACTCAGGGGGAAATGAGCAGTTCTTC.

The chain joins TRBV6-5 to TRBJ2-7; 9 bases are a match to TRBD1. V trimming: 3 bases; J trimming: 2 bases; junction bases outside the gene matches: 5. The CDR3 is made up of 15 amino acids. Looked up from germline, CDR1 is MNHEY and CDR2 is SVGAGI. The CDR3 region is CASSYSGQGTYEQYF. The CDR3 nucleotides read TGTGCCAGCAGTTATTCTGGACAGGGGACCTACGAGCAGTACTTC.

V is TRBV7-6 and J is TRBJ2-2; 7 positions agree with TRBD2. The CDR3 runs 13 residues. Germline V gives CDR1 SGHVS, CDR2 FNYEAQ. J lost 3 bases, V lost 8 bases, and 3 bases had no gene match. CDR3 nucleotide sequence: TGTGCCAGCCGGGACTATGACACCGGGGAGCTGTTTTTT. Residues: CASRDYDTGELFF.

The rearrangement uses TRBV5-6 and TRBJ1-1; maybe TRBD1 (5 bases). The CDR3 spans 15 residues. V dropped 0 bases and J dropped 4 bases, with 13 bases sitting between them. CDR1 is SGHDT and CDR2 is YYEEEE in the germline V gene. CDR3 nucleotides: TGTGCCAGCAGCTTGGCCGGTCGGGGGATCACTGAAGCTTTCTTT. It translates to CASSLAGRGITEAFF.

CDR3 bases: TGCGCCAGCAGCTTACCGACAGGGATCGGAAACACCATATATTTT. This translates into CASSLPTGIGNTIYF. J is TRBJ1-3 and V is TRBV5-1, with 7 bases aligning to TRBD1. CDR3 length: 15 residues. V was clipped by 2 bases and J by 4 bases; unmatched bases: 6. Germline CDR1 reads SGHRS; CDR2 reads YFSETQ.

The J gene is TRBJ1-5, the V gene TRBV28; weak D call: TRBD1 (5 bases). V lost 5 bases and J 4 bases, leaving 18 bases between the germline ends. This CDR3 region has 16 residues. Germline V gene sequence: CDR1 MDHEN, CDR2 SYDVKM. CDR3 protein: CASSTPVREVNQPQHF. The CDR3 DNA reads as TGTGCCAGCAGTACTCCGGTCAGGGAGGTAAATCAGCCCCAGCATTTT.

This chain joins TRBV7-6 and TRBJ2-2; 9 positions agree with TRBD2. V was pared by 5 bases and J by 6 bases, with 16 bases of the junction left unmatched. Germline V gene sequence: CDR1 SGHVS, CDR2 FNYEAQ. The CDR3 length is 18 residues. CDR3 loop: CASSRFIRGGGFAGELFF. The CDR3 region has the DNA TGTGCCAGCAGCCGCTTTATTCGCGGGGGGGGCTTCGCCGGGGAGCTGTTTTTT.

As DNA, the CDR3 is TGTGCCAGTAGTCAGACTCATATTCCGATGGCTTTCTTT. The encoded protein is CASSQTHIPMAFF. The J gene is TRBJ1-1, the V gene TRBV19; no definite D call. CDR1 is LNHDA and CDR2 is SQIVND in the germline V gene (reference sequence). The CDR3 has 13 amino acids. V lost 5 bases and J lost 11, with 18 bases in between.

J is TRBJ2-3 and V is TRBV7-3; 8 bases fit TRBD2. The CDR3 runs 17 residues. The junction had 10 bases not matched to a gene; V was cut back by 1 base and J by 4 bases. The V gene's germline CDR1 is SGHTA and CDR2 FQGTGA. The CDR3 spells CASSLMAGGRIADTQYF. The CDR3 DNA reads TGTGCCAGCAGCTTAATGGCGGGGGGCCGGATAGCAGATACGCAGTATTTT. Filled out from reference TRBV7-3 and TRBJ2-3, the complete variable domain reads GAGVSQTPSNKVTEKGKYVELRCDPISGHTALYWYRQSLGQGPEFLIYFQGTGAADDSGLPNDRFFAVRPEGSVSTLKIQRTERGDSAVYLCASSLMAGGRIADTQYFGPGTRLTVL.

This sequence joins TRBV18 and TRBJ2-1, with 8 bases identical to TRBD1. Germline CDR1 is KGHSH and CDR2 is LQKENI. J lost 1 base, V lost 6 bases, and 5 bases had no gene match. CDR3 length equals 15 residues. The chain's CDR3 is CASSGGTGSYNEQFF. As DNA, the CDR3 is TGTGCCAGCTCCGGAGGGACAGGTTCCTACAATGAGCAGTTCTTC.

The CDR3 DNA sequence: TGTGCCAGCAGCGCGGGACGGGGGAACACTGAAGCTTTCTTT. Its translation is CASSAGRGNTEAFF. This chain joins TRBV7-2 and TRBJ1-1, with a possible D match to TRBD1 (5 bases). The CDR3 runs 14 residues. CDR1 is SGHTA and CDR2 is FQGNSA in the germline V gene. Between the trimmed V and J ends, which lost 5 bases and 1 base, there was a span of 11 bases.

This chain joins TRBV7-2 and TRBJ2-7, with 14 bases that match TRBD2. The CDR3 sequence is 18 residues long. Germline V lookup: CDR1 SGHTA, CDR2 FQGNSA. V lost 2 bases and J lost 0; bases outside the gene matches: 6. CDR3 residues: CASSLLTSGGGSSYEQYF. CDR3 nucleotides: TGTGCCAGCAGCTTACTGACTAGCGGGGGGGGAAGCTCCTACGAGCAGTACTTC.

The genes are TRBV10-3 and TRBJ1-2; perhaps TRBD1 as D (5 bases). Trimming took 0 bases from V and 3 from J, leaving 11 bases between them. CDR3 length: 15 residues. The germline gives CDR1 ENHRY, CDR2 SYGVKD. The CDR3 loop is CAISESTRQHYGYTF. The CDR3 DNA reads as TGTGCCATCAGTGAGTCGACTCGACAGCACTATGGCTACACCTTC.

V gene TRBV29-1 combines with J gene TRBJ1-2; D not certain. Trimming shortened V by 2 bases and J by 4 bases, and 8 bases separated the two germline ends. This CDR3 contains 12 residues. CDR1 and CDR2 from the germline V gene are SQVTM and ANQGSEA. The CDR3 region is CSVETQPYGYTF. DNA of the CDR3: TGCAGCGTTGAAACACAACCCTATGGCTACACCTTC.

The chain combines TRBV5-4 with TRBJ2-5; the D is unclear. CDR3 size: 13 residues. The germline V gene encodes CDR1 SGHNT and CDR2 YYREEE (reference sequence). The V gene lost 0 bases and the J gene lost 5 bases, with 8 bases spanning the gap. The CDR3 spells CASSLDLRETQYF. CDR3 in DNA: TGTGCCAGCAGCTTGGATCTTCGGGAGACCCAGTACTTC.

This clone was seen only once. Germline and junction disagree at one end, which may indicate a read error. The chain recombines TRBV7-9 with TRBJ2-1; 7 bases align to TRBD2. CDR3 size: 17 residues. The germline V gene has CDR1 SEHNR and CDR2 FQNEAQ (reference sequence). CDR3 loop: CSSSLKSLAASYNEQFF. The CDR3 DNA sequence: TGTTCCAGCAGCTTAAAAAGTCTAGCGGCCAGTTACAATGAGCAGTTCTTC.

The chain joins TRBV5-1 to TRBJ2-1; 14 bases are a match to TRBD2. V gave up 3 bases and J gave up 2 bases; unmatched junction bases: 10. The germline gives CDR1 SGHRS, CDR2 YFSETQ. This CDR3 contains 19 residues. The CDR3: CASSSDSLTSGGAYNEQFF. CDR3 coding DNA: TGCGCCAGCAGCTCAGACTCCCTGACTAGCGGGGGGGCCTACAATGAGCAGTTCTTC.

The J gene is TRBJ2-2, the V gene TRBV4-1, with TRBD1 identical over 9 bases. The germline CDR1 and CDR2 sequences are MGHRA and YSYEKL. The V and J ends lost 4 bases and 6 bases, in that order; junction bases with no gene match: 6. CDR3 length: 15 amino acids. The CDR3 here is CASSPRDREAGELFF. In nucleotides, the CDR3 is TGCGCCAGCAGCCCCCGGGACAGGGAGGCCGGGGAGCTGTTTTTT.

This chain connects TRBV6-6 to TRBJ1-1; 7 bases match TRBD1. The J segment lost 8 bases and the V segment lost 2 bases, leaving 5 bases of the junction unmatched. This CDR3 has 13 amino acids. Germline-derived CDR1 and CDR2 are MNHNY and SVGAGI (reference sequence). The CDR3 nucleotides read TGTGCCAGCAGTTACGGGGACAGACTGGAAGCTTTCTTT. It encodes CASSYGDRLEAFF.

This clone was seen more than once but under ten times. The chain has TRBV27 and TRBJ2-1, with 10 bases aligning to TRBD2. Trimming cost V 6 bases and J 2 bases; bases outside gene matches: 4. Germline CDR1 and CDR2: MNHEY and SMNVEV (reference sequence). CDR3 length: 15 residues. The CDR3 region has the DNA TGTGCCAGCAGCCCTCTAGCGGGGGCCTACAATGAGCAGTTCTTC. Translation: CASSPLAGAYNEQFF.

The V gene is TRBV5-1, the J gene TRBJ1-1, with D possibly matching TRBD1 (6 bases). Germline V CDR1 and CDR2: SGHRS, YFSETQ. The CDR3 spans 17 residues. V shed 1 base and J shed 1 base, with 17 bases lying between them. The CDR3 loop reads CASSLKGQTLSNTEAFF. The CDR3 nucleotides are TGCGCCAGCAGCTTGAAGGGACAAACGCTTTCGAACACTGAAGCTTTCTTT.